Below, 32 T cell receptor beta chains from the same sample are listed, as sequenced in a study of blood T cell repertoires in COVID-19. Measured with immunoSEQ multiplex PCR; TCRdb has only the in-frame clones, and not every one. The data show around 230,000 clones, around 85% seen once. The sample was PBMCs or T cells enriched from blood (not recorded which). The origin of the receptors is a woman in her thirties or forties with acute COVID-19.

A single count supports this clone. The chain joins TRBV27 to TRBJ2-1; perhaps TRBD1 as D (6 bases). CDR3 length equals 11 residues. Trimming took off 8 bases at V and 13 bases at J, with 15 bases between the two ends. Germline loops: CDR1 MNHEY, CDR2 SMNVEV (reference sequence). The CDR3: CASGLHRVQFF. The CDR3 region has the DNA TGTGCCAGCGGATTACACAGGGTACAGTTCTTC.

V and J are TRBV3-1 (or the pseudogene TRBV3-2) and TRBJ2-2; no firm D call. The germline gives CDR1 LGHDT, CDR2 YNNKEL (reference sequence). The CDR3 length is 14 residues. V lost 5 bases to trimming and J lost 6 bases, with 13 bases between them. The chain's CDR3 is CASSEPRGPGELFF. CDR3 DNA sequence: TGTGCCAGCAGCGAGCCGAGAGGTCCCGGGGAGCTGTTTTTT.

The V gene is TRBV11-3, the J gene TRBJ2-7; TRBD1 agrees at 9 bases. The V segment lost 1 base and the J segment 6 bases; nucleotides outside the gene matches: 7. The germline CDR1 and CDR2 sequences are SGHNT and YENEEA. The CDR3 extends over 15 amino acids. CDR3 nucleotide sequence: TGTGCCAGCAGCTTAGGATACAGGGGGCACACCGAGCAGTACTTC. Translating it yields CASSLGYRGHTEQYF.

The V call is TRBV7-9, the J call TRBJ1-5, with D possibly being TRBD1 (5 bases). CDR1 is SEHNR, CDR2 FQNEAQ, per germline (reference sequence). The CDR3 is made up of 14 amino acids. The ends were cut back, 5 bases at V and 4 bases at J, with 12 bases in the middle. CDR3 amino acids: CASSPGGWNQPQHF. CDR3 sequence (DNA): TGTGCCAGCAGCCCCGGGGGATGGAATCAGCCCCAGCATTTT. The whole variable domain, filled in from reference TRBV7-9 and TRBJ1-5, reads DTGVSQNPRHKITKRGQNVTFRCDPISEHNRLYWYRQTLGQGPEFLTYFQNEAQLEKSRLLSDRFSAERPKGSFSTLEIQRTEQGDSAMYLCASSPGGWNQPQHFGDGTRLSIL.

This chain joins TRBV6-6 and TRBJ2-7; a possible D gene is TRBD1 (6 bases). The CDR3 loop spans 16 amino acids. Trimming pared 2 bases from V and 1 base from J, leaving 15 bases between. Germline V gives CDR1 MNHNY, CDR2 SVGAGI (reference sequence). CDR3 amino acids: CASSYDPGQKSYEQYF. The CDR3 DNA follows: TGTGCCAGCAGTTACGATCCGGGACAAAAATCCTACGAGCAGTACTTC.

The V gene is TRBV19, the J gene TRBJ2-3; D is perhaps TRBD2 (5 bases). Trimming stripped 1 base from V and 5 bases from J, with 13 bases between. The CDR3 length is 15 residues. The germline gives CDR1 LNHDA, CDR2 SQIVND (reference sequence). CDR3 loop: CASSIALGRGDTQYF. In nucleotides, the CDR3 is TGTGCCAGTAGTATAGCTCTGGGTCGGGGAGATACGCAGTATTTT.

V is TRBV30 and J is TRBJ1-2; no clear D. CDR1 is GTSNPN and CDR2 is SVGIG in the germline V gene (reference sequence). Deletions cut 0 bases from V and 4 bases from J, with 9 bases between. The CDR3 is 13 amino acids. In DNA, the CDR3 is TGTGCCTGGAGTGTACAGACAAGCTATGGCTACACCTTC. This translates into CAWSVQTSYGYTF.

This rearrangement joins TRBV5-1 to TRBJ2-5; 9 nucleotides line up with TRBD2. This CDR3 has 14 amino acids. The germline V gene has CDR1 SGHRS and CDR2 YFSETQ. The trim removed 4 bases at V and 8 bases at J, leaving 9 bases unmatched. CDR3 protein: CASSPRLAALTQYF. In DNA form, the CDR3 reads TGCGCCAGCAGCCCCAGACTAGCGGCTCTTACCCAGTACTTC.

The rearrangement links TRBV19 to TRBJ1-2, with TRBD1 identical over 9 bases. The germline CDR1 and CDR2 sequences are LNHDA and SQIVND (reference sequence). The CDR3 runs to 14 residues. V gave up 0 bases and J gave up 6 bases; unmatched junction bases: 2. The CDR3 DNA follows: TGTGCCAGTAGTATAGAAGGGACAGGGCATGGCTACACCTTC. Its protein product is CASSIEGTGHGYTF.

The chain combines TRBV7-9 with TRBJ1-2, with D possibly matching TRBD1 (5 bases). Germline CDR1 reads SEHNR; CDR2 reads FQNEAQ (reference sequence). Trimming shortened V by 5 bases and J by 8 bases, and 18 bases separated the two germline ends. This CDR3 is 14 amino acids long. The CDR3 bases are TGTGCCAGCAGCGGGGACGCCATGCGGGGGGGCTACACCTTC. Translation gives CASSGDAMRGGYTF.

The J gene is TRBJ2-4, the V gene TRBV2, with D unresolved. CDR3 length: 15 amino acids. CDR1 and CDR2 (germline): SNHLY, FYNNEI. The V gene lost 2 bases and the J gene lost 0 bases, with 8 bases spanning the gap. In DNA, the CDR3 is TGTGCCAGCAGTGAAAATGGCGGAGCCAAAAACATTCAGTACTTC. Protein: CASSENGGAKNIQYF.

The gene calls are TRBV2 and TRBJ2-7, with 8 bases fitting TRBD2. Trimming removed 10 bases from V and 3 bases from J; junction bases left unmatched: 5. The germline CDR1 and CDR2 sequences are SNHLY and FYNNEI. The CDR3 is 12 amino acids. CDR3 amino acids: CATGAGVYEQYF. The CDR3 DNA sequence: TGTGCCACCGGAGCGGGAGTCTACGAGCAGTACTTC. Drawing the rest from reference TRBV2 and TRBJ2-7, the complete variable domain is EPEVTQTPSHQVTQMGQEVILRCVPISNHLYFYWYRQILGQKVEFLVSFYNNEISEKSEIFDDQFSVERPDGSNFTLKIRSTKLEDSAMYFCATGAGVYEQYFGPGTRLTVT.

This chain joins TRBV3-1 (or the pseudogene TRBV3-2) and TRBJ2-7; possible D gene TRBD2, 6 bases. Trimming shortened V by 3 bases and J by 0 bases, and 9 bases separated the two germline ends. This CDR3 region has 14 residues. Germline lookup yields CDR1 LGHDT and CDR2 YNNKEL (reference sequence). The CDR3 reads CASSHPDYSYEQYF. The DNA for the CDR3 is TGTGCCAGCAGCCACCCGGACTACTCCTACGAGCAGTACTTC.

This sequence joins TRBV4-1 and TRBJ1-4, with D maybe TRBD1 (5 bases). The CDR3 has 16 residues. V was clipped by 0 bases and J by 7 bases, with 15 bases between them. Germline CDR1 and CDR2: MGHRA and YSYEKL. The DNA of the CDR3 is TGCGCCAGCAGCCAAGAGTACGCAGGGCTTTTTGAAAAACTGTTTTTT. Protein product: CASSQEYAGLFEKLFF.

V usage is TRBV7-6 and J usage is TRBJ1-6, with 9 bases matching TRBD1. Germline V gene data show CDR1 as SGHVS and CDR2 as FNYEAQ. This CDR3 has 15 amino acids. Trimming cost V 4 bases and J 9 bases; bases outside gene matches: 7. CDR3 protein: CASSSNRGQVSPLHF. In DNA, the CDR3 is TGTGCCAGCAGCTCGAACAGGGGGCAGGTTTCACCCCTCCACTTT.

The chain links TRBV30 to TRBJ1-2, with D possibly matching TRBD1 (6 bases). The germline V gene encodes CDR1 GTSNPN and CDR2 SVGIG (reference sequence). V lost 0 bases, J lost 4 bases, and 15 bases lay in between. The CDR3 consists of 15 residues. In DNA form, the CDR3 reads TGTGCCTGGAGTGTAGGGGGAGGGGCCCCCTATGGCTACACCTTC. Protein product: CAWSVGGGAPYGYTF. The variable domain in full, completed from reference TRBV30 and TRBJ1-2, reads SQTIHQWPATLVQPVGSPLSLECTVEGTSNPNLYWYRQAAGRGLQLLFYSVGIGQISSEVPQNLSASRPQDRQFILSSKKLLLSDSGFYLCAWSVGGGAPYGYTFGSGTRLTVV.

The CDR3 sequence is CASSSTSANVGEQYF. CDR3 in DNA: TGTGCCAGCAGCTCAACTAGCGCAAATGTGGGCGAGCAGTACTTC. The V and J genes are TRBV5-5 and TRBJ2-7; 7 bases map to TRBD2. Unmatched junction bases numbered 12, after V lost 3 bases and J lost 6 bases. The CDR3 extends over 15 amino acids. Per the germline V gene, CDR1 is SGHKS and CDR2 is YYEKEE (reference sequence).

As for this clone: One end of the junction varies from germline; a read error may be responsible. V usage is TRBV7-7 and J usage is TRBJ2-2; the match to TRBD2 covers 8 bases. The CDR3 totals 17 residues. In germline, CDR1 is SSHAT, CDR2 FNYEAQ (reference sequence). This CDR3 is CASSLAPGLENTGELFF. CDR3 sequence (DNA): TGTGCTAGCAGCTTGGCGCCGGGACTAGAGAACACCGGGGAGCTGTTTTTT.

The V call is TRBV10-3, the J call TRBJ1-1; maybe TRBD1 (6 bases). The CDR3 runs to 13 residues. V was cut by 4 bases and J by 6 bases, with 12 bases left in between. The germline V gene encodes CDR1 ENHRY and CDR2 SYGVKD. The CDR3 is CAISGTDEAEAFF. In DNA, the CDR3 is TGTGCCATCAGTGGGACAGACGAGGCTGAAGCTTTCTTT.

This clone was detected only once. The chain carries TRBV7-9 and TRBJ2-1, with D unclear. V dropped 1 base and J dropped 7 bases, with 5 bases sitting between them. The CDR3 is made up of 12 amino acids. Per germline, CDR1 SEHNR and CDR2 FQNEAQ (reference sequence). CDR3 region: CASSLVENEQFF. As DNA, the CDR3 is TGTGCCAGCAGCTTAGTGGAGAATGAGCAGTTCTTC.

The chain carries TRBV30 and TRBJ2-1; a possible D gene is TRBD2 (7 bases). CDR1 and CDR2 from the germline V gene are GTSNPN and SVGIG (reference sequence). Trimming took off 0 bases at V and 8 bases at J, with 14 bases between the two ends. The CDR3 extends over 14 amino acids. The CDR3, as DNA: TGTGCCTGGAGTGTGGGGGGGCAAAGCCATGAGCAGTTCTTC. It encodes CAWSVGGQSHEQFF.

This clone was picked up a small number of times. The chain uses TRBV28 and TRBJ1-1; no definite D call. The CDR3 runs 16 residues. CDR1 is MDHEN, CDR2 SYDVKM, per germline. V was pared by 4 bases and J by 2 bases, with 17 bases between. The CDR3 here is CASSSSGDGENTEAFF. The CDR3, as DNA: TGTGCCAGCAGTTCCTCAGGCGACGGGGAAAACACTGAAGCTTTCTTT.

The chain couples TRBV5-1 to TRBJ2-3, with 11 bases that match TRBD2. Germline V lookup: CDR1 SGHRS, CDR2 YFSETQ. V was pared by 0 bases and J by 1 base, with 4 bases of the junction left unmatched. The CDR3 totals 17 residues. CDR3 in DNA: TGCGCCAGCAGCTTGGGCGTAGCGGGAGGGGGCACAGATACGCAGTATTTT. Translated, it gives CASSLGVAGGGTDTQYF.

Regarding this clone: Other DNA sequences in the sample encode the same CDR3. The J gene is TRBJ2-6, the V gene TRBV19, with D unresolved. V lost 8 bases, J lost 0 bases, and 5 bases lay in between. Germline V gives CDR1 LNHDA, CDR2 SQIVND (reference sequence). The CDR3 spans 13 residues. For the CDR3, the DNA is TGTGCCAGTCGGTCCTCTGGGGCCAACGTCCTGACTTTC. This translates into CASRSSGANVLTF.

In its sample, this clone was seen once. J is TRBJ2-2 and V is TRBV11-3; the D is unclear. The CDR3 extends over 14 amino acids. Germline V gives CDR1 SGHNT, CDR2 YENEEA. V was pared by 6 bases and J by 5 bases, with 13 bases between. The DNA for the CDR3 is TGTGCCAGCAGTCAGACACTTAGGACCGGGGAGCTGTTTTTT. This codes for CASSQTLRTGELFF.

The J gene is TRBJ1-1, the V gene TRBV7-8, with D possibly TRBD1 on 6 matching bases. Trimming removed 2 bases at V and 2 bases at J, with 18 bases between. CDR3 size: 17 residues. Per the germline V gene, CDR1 is SGHVS and CDR2 is FQNEAQ. The CDR3 protein is CASSLLGRKGTNTEAFF. CDR3 sequence (DNA): TGTGCCAGCAGCTTATTGGGACGAAAAGGGACAAACACTGAAGCTTTCTTT.

The chain has TRBV12-3 or TRBV12-4 and TRBJ1-1, with 8 bases fitting TRBD1. The V segment lost 5 bases and the J segment 10 bases; nucleotides outside the gene matches: 3. The CDR3 runs to 11 residues. CDR3 residues: CASSTQGGAFF. The CDR3 nucleotides are TGTGCCAGCAGTACACAGGGGGGAGCTTTCTTT.

J is TRBJ2-2 and V is TRBV2, with D possibly being TRBD1 (6 bases). The CDR3 totals 15 residues. Trimming shortened V by 6 bases and J by 0 bases, and 11 bases separated the two germline ends. Looked up from germline, CDR1 is SNHLY and CDR2 is FYNNEI. In DNA form, the CDR3 reads TGTGCCAGCAGCTTGGACAGCCCGAACACCGGGGAGCTGTTTTTT. This sequence encodes CASSLDSPNTGELFF.

This clone was picked up one time. The chain carries TRBV7-6 and TRBJ2-3; TRBD2 aligns across 7 bases. J gave up 1 base and V 4 bases, and 5 bases lay outside the gene matches. Germline CDR1 reads SGHVS; CDR2 reads FNYEAQ. This CDR3 contains 15 residues. The CDR3 is CASSSRLARTDTQYF. CDR3 in DNA: TGTGCCAGCAGCTCAAGACTAGCCCGCACAGATACGCAGTATTTT.

The CDR3 protein is CASSIDGTPYNEQFF. CDR3 in DNA: TGTGCCAGTAGTATCGACGGGACACCCTACAATGAGCAGTTCTTC. The chain couples TRBV19 to TRBJ2-1; D may be TRBD1 (6 bases). Trimming pared 3 bases from V and 2 bases from J, leaving 11 bases between. The CDR3 is made up of 15 amino acids. CDR1 and CDR2 (germline): LNHDA, SQIVND (reference sequence).

CDR3: CASAFRRDSNQPQHF. In nucleotides, the CDR3 is TGTGCCAGCGCGTTCCGCAGGGATAGCAATCAGCCCCAGCATTTT. V gene TRBV27 combines with J gene TRBJ1-5, with a weak D call TRBD1 (5 bases). The CDR3 covers 15 residues. The V gene lost 8 bases and the J gene lost 0 bases, with 14 bases spanning the gap. Germline CDR1 and CDR2: MNHEY and SMNVEV (reference sequence).

The chain couples TRBV5-1 to TRBJ2-1, with D tentatively TRBD1 (7 bases). The CDR3 contains 15 residues. Germline loops: CDR1 SGHRS, CDR2 YFSETQ. The ends were cut back, 4 bases at V and 6 bases at J, with 17 bases in the middle. The CDR3 is CASSPGDRVLNEQFF. CDR3 nucleotides: TGCGCCAGCAGCCCGGGAGACAGGGTCCTCAATGAGCAGTTCTTC.